This TCR beta chain was sequenced during a study of shared clonotypes between healthy human individuals. Study-level results: Among donors, sharing of clonotypes was expected to be affected by sequencing depth.

Only one count was recorded for this clone. Its antigen is unidentified. Profiled with immunoSEQ multiplex PCR; TCRdb holds only in-frame clones, not every one. The sample lists about 510,000 clones; 60% to 80% were seen once. Germline V gene data show CDR1 as LNHDA and CDR2 as SQIVND (reference sequence). This CDR3 contains 15 residues. V was cut by 2 bases and J by 5 bases, with 16 bases left in between. V and J are TRBV19 and TRBJ2-7; D is uncertain. The receptor comes from a woman between 40 and 55 years old in good health. Some clones in this sample may be carry-over from other donors' samples. What was sequenced was PBMCs. The chain's CDR3 is CASSIRPRSNDEQYF. The CDR3 nucleotides are TGTGCCAGTAGTATACGTCCAAGGAGTAACGACGAGCAGTACTTC.